This T cell receptor (beta chain) was profiled in a study of blood T cell repertoires in COVID-19. Study-wide background: Both acute and convalescent COVID-19 samples were obtained from the United States, Italy and Spain. T cells, B-cell-depleted T cells, or PBMCs provided the cDNA or gDNA that served as material.

Recovered status in Cohort 3 required two negative PCRs, clearance, or symptom resolution. In the authors' workflow: Amplification of reference gene primers was used by the study to estimate nucleated cell counts. The repertoire was sequenced with immunoSEQ multiplex PCR; TCRdb's copy has only in-frame clones and lacks some. The DNA gave D and trimming, while V, J and clone size come from that table. The sample shows roughly 170,000 clones, roughly 85% of them seen only once. Trimming took 0 bases from V and 6 from J; bases not matched to a gene: 4. This CDR3 spans 15 amino acids. Germline V gene data show CDR1 as MNHEY and CDR2 as SVGEGT.

Sequences were obtained from PBMCs or T cells enriched from blood (not recorded which). This TCR was sampled from a woman in her fifties or sixties who had recovered from COVID-19. The chain employs TRBV6-2 or TRBV6-3 and TRBJ2-3; 9 bases map to TRBD2. The CDR3 loop is CASSYSAGGPDTQYF. In nucleotides, the CDR3 is TGTGCCAGCAGTTACTCGGCGGGAGGGCCGGATACGCAGTATTTT.